The 14 T cell receptor beta chains reported below all come from one sample, sequenced in a study of OX40 agonist ivuxolimab in advanced cancers. Repertoires were generated with immunoSEQ multiplex PCR, while TCRdb's copy carries only in-frame clones and drops some. The sample records tens of thousands of clones, roughly 94% being singletons. The starting material was CD4+ or CD8+ T cells sorted from blood, obtained in a trial of the OX40 agonist ivuxolimab. These receptors were collected from an adult with an advanced solid tumor such as melanoma, head and neck, liver or kidney cancer.

A single count supports this clone. The chain carries TRBV27 and TRBJ1-2; D uncertain. V lost 0 bases and J 2 bases, leaving 16 bases between the germline ends. Germline-derived CDR1 and CDR2 are MNHEY and SMNVEV (reference sequence). The CDR3 totals 17 residues. The CDR3 bases are TGTGCCAGCAGTTTATCGCAATCGATCGGCTGGAACTATGGCTACACCTTC. It codes for CASSLSQSIGWNYGYTF.

CDR3 residues: CASSQPWDNYEQYF. Written as DNA, the CDR3 is TGTGCCAGCAGTCAGCCTTGGGACAACTACGAGCAGTACTTC. The V gene is TRBV6-5, the J gene TRBJ2-7; D perhaps matches TRBD1 (6 bases). Trimming left V 5 bases short and J 3 bases short, with 14 bases between. Germline values: CDR1 MNHEY, CDR2 SVGAGI. This CDR3 has 14 amino acids.

This clone was recorded a few times. The chain carries TRBV19 and TRBJ1-1, with D possibly TRBD1 on 5 matching bases. Germline V gene sequence: CDR1 LNHDA, CDR2 SQIVND (reference sequence). The CDR3 covers 13 residues. V was shortened by 4 bases and J by 0 bases, with 6 bases between the two germline ends. CDR3 DNA sequence: TGTGCCAGTAGTACAGGGTTGAACACTGAAGCTTTCTTT. It encodes CASSTGLNTEAFF.

This clone was counted only a few times. This same CDR3 is encoded by further DNA sequences in the sample. The chain recombines TRBV28 with TRBJ1-2; possibly TRBD1 for D (6 bases). CDR1 and CDR2 from the germline V gene are MDHEN and SYDVKM. V lost 6 bases and J lost 0, with 11 bases in between. CDR3 length: 14 residues. For the CDR3, the DNA is TGTGCCAGCAGCCCCGGACAGACTAACTATGGCTACACCTTC. Protein sequence: CASSPGQTNYGYTF.

The J gene is TRBJ1-5, the V gene TRBV7-9; 7 bases are a match to TRBD1. Germline V gene sequence: CDR1 SEHNR, CDR2 FQNEAQ (reference sequence). The ends lost 1 base at V and 1 base at J; junction bases unmatched: 7. This CDR3 contains 17 residues. In DNA form, the CDR3 reads TGTGCCAGCAGCTTAGGAGGGGGCTCGAGCAGCAATCAGCCCCAGCATTTT. Translation gives CASSLGGGSSSNQPQHF.

The chain employs TRBV7-9 and TRBJ1-3; no reliable D call. The V gene lost 2 bases and the J gene lost 3 bases, with 2 bases spanning the gap. The CDR3 covers 12 residues. CDR1 and CDR2 (germline): SEHNR, FQNEAQ (reference sequence). The CDR3 reads CASSLSGNTIYF. CDR3 coding DNA: TGTGCCAGCAGCTTAAGTGGAAACACCATATATTTT.

The chain links TRBV19 to TRBJ1-2; 9 bases are shared with TRBD1. With 5 bases clipped from V and 7 bases from J, the junction kept 5 bases outside the gene matches. CDR3 length: 13 amino acids. Germline-derived CDR1 and CDR2 are LNHDA and SQIVND (reference sequence). In DNA form, the CDR3 reads TGTGCCAGTAGTCCGGGACAGGGCCTTGGCTACACCTTC. The encoded protein is CASSPGQGLGYTF.

The V gene is TRBV28, the J gene TRBJ1-6; no clear D. Germline CDR1 is MDHEN and CDR2 is SYDVKM. Trimming took off 3 bases at V and 0 bases at J, with 15 bases between the two ends. The CDR3 loop spans 18 amino acids. The CDR3 loop is CASSFGDGISSYNSPLHF. CDR3 coding DNA: TGTGCCAGCAGTTTCGGAGACGGAATAAGCTCCTATAATTCACCCCTCCACTTT.

J is TRBJ2-3 and V is TRBV15; no firm D call. The CDR3 covers 15 residues. The germline V gene has CDR1 LNHNV and CDR2 YYDKDF (reference sequence). V lost 5 bases to trimming and J lost 2 bases, with 14 bases between them. Here the CDR3 reads CATSHTETYTDTQYF. For the CDR3, the DNA is TGTGCCACCAGCCACACGGAAACTTACACAGATACGCAGTATTTT.

The count of this clone is one. This rearrangement joins TRBV19 to TRBJ2-1, with TRBD2 matching 8 bases. CDR1 LNHDA and CDR2 SQIVND come from the germline V gene (reference sequence). This CDR3 contains 14 residues. V shed 4 bases and J 8 bases; nucleotides not matched to a gene: 7. The CDR3 loop is CASSTQREQDEQFF. The CDR3 DNA follows: TGTGCCAGTAGTACCCAGCGGGAGCAAGATGAGCAGTTCTTC.

This sequence joins TRBV19 and TRBJ2-1; 10 nucleotides match TRBD1. This CDR3 has 16 residues. From germline, CDR1 is LNHDA and CDR2 SQIVND (reference sequence). With V trimmed by 5 bases and J by 7 bases, 11 bases remained unmatched. This chain's CDR3 is CASSPSTGGALNEQFF. The CDR3, as DNA: TGTGCCAGTAGTCCCTCGACAGGGGGCGCTTTGAATGAGCAGTTCTTC.

The chain employs TRBV6-1 and TRBJ2-7; D is ambiguous. The CDR3 consists of 14 residues. Germline V gene data show CDR1 as MNHNS and CDR2 as SASEGT. The V and J ends lost 3 bases and 1 base respectively, with 10 bases between them. CDR3 nucleotide sequence: TGTGCCAGCAGTGATGTTAGAAGATCCTACGAGCAGTACTTC. The encoded protein is CASSDVRRSYEQYF.

The chain links TRBV29-1 to TRBJ1-1; D is uncertain. This CDR3 region has 12 residues. V was pared by 3 bases and J by 11 bases, with 16 bases between. Germline V gene lookup returns CDR1 SQVTM and CDR2 ANQGSEA. In DNA, the CDR3 is TGCAGCGTTGACGTAGGCGGTCCTGCCGCTTTCTTT. Its translation: CSVDVGGPAAFF.

The table lists this clone with a count of one. The chain has TRBV28 and TRBJ1-3, with unresolved D. This CDR3 comprises 13 residues. The V and J ends lost 3 bases and 0 bases respectively, with 3 bases between them. CDR1 and CDR2 from the germline V gene are MDHEN and SYDVKM. The CDR3 loop is CASSFPSGNTIYF. The DNA for the CDR3 is TGTGCCAGCAGTTTTCCCTCTGGAAACACCATATATTTT.